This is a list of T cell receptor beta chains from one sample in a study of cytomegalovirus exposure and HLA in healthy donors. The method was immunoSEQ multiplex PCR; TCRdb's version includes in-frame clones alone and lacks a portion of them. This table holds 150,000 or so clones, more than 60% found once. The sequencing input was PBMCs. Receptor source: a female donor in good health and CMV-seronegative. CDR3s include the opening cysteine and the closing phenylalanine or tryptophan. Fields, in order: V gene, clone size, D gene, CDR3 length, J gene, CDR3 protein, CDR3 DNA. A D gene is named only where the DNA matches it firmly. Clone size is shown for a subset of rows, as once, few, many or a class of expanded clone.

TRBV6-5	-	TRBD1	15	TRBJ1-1	CASRLGQGYGTEAFF	TGTGCCAGCAGGCTGGGACAGGGGTACGGCACTGAAGCTTTCTTT
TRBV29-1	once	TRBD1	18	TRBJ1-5	CSVAEEGQGVSGNQPQHF	TGCAGCGTTGCCGAAGAGGGACAGGGGGTTTCGGGCAATCAGCCCCAGCATTTT
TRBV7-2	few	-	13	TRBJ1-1	CASSLQKNTEAFF	TGTGCCAGCAGCTTACAGAAGAACACTGAAGCTTTCTTT
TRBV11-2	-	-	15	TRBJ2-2	CASSEVQGMAGELFF	TGTGCCAGCAGCGAAGTGCAGGGGATGGCCGGGGAGCTGTTTTTT
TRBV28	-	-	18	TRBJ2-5	CASSAPPGRPPSGETQYF	TGTGCCAGCAGTGCTCCCCCCGGTCGACCGCCCTCCGGGGAGACCCAGTACTTC
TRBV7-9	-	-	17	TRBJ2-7	CASSLAWPRGPTYEQYF	TGTGCCAGCAGCTTAGCTTGGCCTCGGGGTCCTACCTACGAGCAGTACTTC
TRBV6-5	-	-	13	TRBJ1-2	CASRQPANYGYTF	TGTGCCAGCCGCCAACCGGCTAACTATGGCTACACCTTC
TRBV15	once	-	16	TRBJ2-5	CATSRDKLPLQETQYF	TGTGCCACCAGCAGAGATAAACTACCACTCCAAGAGACCCAGTACTTC
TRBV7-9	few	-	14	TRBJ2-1	CASSFRQAGNEQFF	TGTGCCAGCAGCTTTCGACAGGCCGGGAATGAGCAGTTCTTC
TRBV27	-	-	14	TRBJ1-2	CASRTGPGVYGYTF	TGTGCCAGCAGAACAGGGCCTGGGGTCTATGGCTACACCTTC
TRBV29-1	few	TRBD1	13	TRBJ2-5	CSVEHRGLETQYF	TGCAGCGTGGAACACAGGGGGCTAGAGACCCAGTACTTC
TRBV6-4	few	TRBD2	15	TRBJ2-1	CASSMTSGGEDEQFF	TGTGCCAGCAGTATGACTAGCGGGGGGGAGGATGAGCAGTTCTTC
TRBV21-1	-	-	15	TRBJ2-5	CASGRQGSSWETQYF	TGTGCCAGCGGCAGACAGGGAAGTTCGTGGGAGACCCAGTACTTC
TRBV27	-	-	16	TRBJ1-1	CASSSPDSLENTEAFF	TGTGCCAGCAGTTCGCCCGACAGCCTTGAGAACACTGAAGCTTTCTTT
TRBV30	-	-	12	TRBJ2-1	CASSLYSPEQFF	TGTGCCTCCTCCCTGTACTCCCCGGAGCAGTTCTTC
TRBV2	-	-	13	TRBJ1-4	CASSESEGEKLFF	TGTGCCAGCAGCGAATCGGAGGGTGAAAAACTGTTTTTT
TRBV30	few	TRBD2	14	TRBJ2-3	CAWSGLAGTDTQYF	TGTGCCTGGAGTGGACTAGCGGGCACAGATACGCAGTATTTT
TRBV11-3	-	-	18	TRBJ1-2	CASSLASGDAPGSYGYTF	TGTGCCAGCAGCTTAGCGTCAGGGGACGCCCCTGGCTCGTATGGCTACACCTTC
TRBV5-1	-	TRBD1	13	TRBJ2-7	CASRTGSSYEQYF	TGCGCCAGCAGGACAGGGAGCTCCTACGAGCAGTACTTC
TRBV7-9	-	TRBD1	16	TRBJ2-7	CASSLVGTGTSYEQYF	TGTGCCAGCAGCTTAGTTGGGACAGGGACTTCCTACGAGCAGTACTTC
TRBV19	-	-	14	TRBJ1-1	CASRMGGGSNEAFF	TGTGCCAGTAGGATGGGGGGGGGCTCTAATGAAGCTTTCTTT
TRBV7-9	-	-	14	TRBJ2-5	CASSLDRTQETQYF	TGTGCCAGCAGCTTAGACAGGACCCAAGAGACCCAATACTTC
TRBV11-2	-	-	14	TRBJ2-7	CASSPRGGLWEQYF	TGTGCCAGCAGCCCCCGGGGTGGACTGTGGGAGCAGTACTTC
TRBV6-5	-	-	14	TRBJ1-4	CASSYRGRREKLFF	TGTGCCAGCAGTTACCGAGGGAGGCGTGAAAAACTGTTTTTT
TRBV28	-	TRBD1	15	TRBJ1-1	CASSFGTGIVAEAFF	TGTGCCAGCAGTTTTGGGACAGGGATAGTAGCTGAAGCTTTCTTT
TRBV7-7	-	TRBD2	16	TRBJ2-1	CASSLGVASGDNEQFF	TGTGCTAGCAGCTTAGGGGTGGCTAGCGGGGACAATGAGCAGTTCTTC
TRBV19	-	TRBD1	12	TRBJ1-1	CASSADRREAFF	TGTGCCAGTAGTGCGGACAGGCGTGAAGCTTTCTTT
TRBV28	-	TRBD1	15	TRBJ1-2	CASSSVQGQGGGYTF	TGTGCCAGCAGTTCCGTTCAGGGACAGGGAGGTGGCTACACCTTC
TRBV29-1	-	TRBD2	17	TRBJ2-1	CSVEALLAGGQGNEQFF	TGCAGCGTTGAAGCCCTTCTAGCGGGGGGGCAAGGGAATGAGCAGTTCTTC
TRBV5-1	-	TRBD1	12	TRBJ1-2	CASTTGVAGYTF	TGCGCCAGCACCACAGGGGTGGCCGGCTACACCTTC
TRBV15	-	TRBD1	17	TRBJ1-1	CATSRPRDRMSGTEAFF	TGTGCCACCAGCAGACCCCGGGACAGGATGTCTGGCACTGAAGCTTTCTTT
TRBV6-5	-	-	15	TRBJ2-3	CASSYQGGGTDTQYF	TGTGCCAGCAGTTACCAGGGGGGTGGTACAGATACGCAGTATTTT
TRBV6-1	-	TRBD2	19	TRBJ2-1	CASSEALRRGGHGYNEQFF	TGTGCCAGCAGTGAAGCGCTTCGGCGGGGGGGTCACGGGTACAATGAGCAGTTCTTC
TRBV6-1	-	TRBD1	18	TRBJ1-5	CASSEDRGRSYSNQPQHF	TGTGCCAGCAGTGAAGACAGGGGGCGGTCGTATAGCAATCAGCCCCAGCATTTT
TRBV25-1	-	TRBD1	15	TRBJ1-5	CASSGGTDSNQPQHF	TGTGCCAGCAGTGGTGGGACAGATAGCAATCAGCCCCAGCATTTT
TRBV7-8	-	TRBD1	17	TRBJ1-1	CASSFSRDSYMNTEAFF	TGTGCCAGCAGCTTTTCTCGGGACAGTTACATGAACACTGAAGCTTTCTTT
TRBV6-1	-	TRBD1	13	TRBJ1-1	CASSRQGLVEAFF	TGTGCCAGCAGTAGACAGGGGCTTGTTGAAGCTTTCTTT
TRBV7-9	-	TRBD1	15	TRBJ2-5	CASSSVTGTQETQYF	TGTGCCAGCAGCTCCGTGACAGGGACCCAAGAGACCCAGTACTTC
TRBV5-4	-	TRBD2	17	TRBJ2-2	CASSSGLAGGLAGELFF	TGTGCCAGCAGCTCGGGACTAGCGGGAGGCCTGGCCGGGGAGCTGTTTTTT
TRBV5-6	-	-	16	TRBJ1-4	CASSSLGGADNEKLFF	TGTGCCAGCAGCTCCCTCGGGGGGGCCGATAATGAAAAACTGTTTTTT
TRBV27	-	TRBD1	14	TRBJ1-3	CASSAQGAGNTIYF	TGTGCCAGCAGCGCCCAGGGGGCTGGGAACACCATATATTTT
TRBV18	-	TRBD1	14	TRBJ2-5	CASSQGQGKETQYF	TGTGCCAGCTCACAGGGACAGGGAAAAGAGACCCAGTACTTC
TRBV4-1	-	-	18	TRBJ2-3	CASSQDLGGASLTDTQYF	TGCGCCAGCAGCCAAGATCTAGGGGGAGCCTCCCTCACAGATACGCAGTATTTT
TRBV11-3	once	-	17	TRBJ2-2	CASSPRGQAKTTGELFF	TGTGCCAGCAGCCCTCGTGGGCAGGCTAAAACGACCGGGGAGCTGTTTTTT
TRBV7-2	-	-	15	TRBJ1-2	CASSLKLDSAYGYTF	TGTGCCAGCAGCTTAAAATTGGACAGTGCCTATGGCTACACCTTC
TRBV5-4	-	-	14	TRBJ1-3	CASRPQGTGNTIYF	TGTGCCAGCAGACCTCAGGGGACCGGAAACACCATATATTTT
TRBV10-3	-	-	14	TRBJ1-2	CAISDGTIHYGYTF	TGTGCCATCAGTGACGGGACAATCCACTATGGCTACACCTTC
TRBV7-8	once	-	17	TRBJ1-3	CASSLYPGQISGNTIYF	TGTGCCAGCAGCTTATATCCCGGACAGATCTCTGGAAACACCATATATTTT
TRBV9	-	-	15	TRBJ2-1	CASSAGLGTLHEQFF	TGTGCCAGCAGCGCTGGACTCGGGACACTGCATGAGCAGTTCTTC
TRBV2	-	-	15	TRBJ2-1	CASSAHRAGSNEQFF	TGTGCCAGCAGTGCCCACAGGGCAGGAAGCAATGAGCAGTTCTTC
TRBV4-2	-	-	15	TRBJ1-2	CASSQDRPVNYGYTF	TGTGCCAGCAGCCAAGACAGGCCCGTCAACTATGGCTACACCTTC
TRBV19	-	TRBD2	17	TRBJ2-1	CASSIDRLAGDYNEQFF	TGTGCCAGTAGTATAGATCGGCTAGCGGGAGACTACAATGAGCAGTTCTTC
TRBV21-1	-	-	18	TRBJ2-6	CASSKDSGLPSGANVLTF	TGTGCCAGCAGCAAAGATTCGGGACTGCCCTCTGGGGCCAACGTCCTGACTTTC